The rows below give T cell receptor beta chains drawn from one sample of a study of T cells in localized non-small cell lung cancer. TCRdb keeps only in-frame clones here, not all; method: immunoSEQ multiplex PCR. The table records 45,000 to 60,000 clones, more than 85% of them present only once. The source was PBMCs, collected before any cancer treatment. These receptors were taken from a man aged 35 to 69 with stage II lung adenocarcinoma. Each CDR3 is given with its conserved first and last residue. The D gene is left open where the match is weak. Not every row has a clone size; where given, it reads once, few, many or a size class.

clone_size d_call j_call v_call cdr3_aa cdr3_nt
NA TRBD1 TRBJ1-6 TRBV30 CAWSVGQGNSPLHF TGTGCCTGGAGTGTGGGACAGGGGAATTCACCCCTCCACTTT
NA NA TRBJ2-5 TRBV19 CASSAQGGETQYF TGTGCCAGTAGTGCCCAGGGGGGCGAGACCCAGTACTTC
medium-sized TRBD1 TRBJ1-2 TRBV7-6 CASSLGPGGEYGYTF TGTGCCAGCAGCTTAGGTCCAGGGGGCGAGTATGGCTACACCTTC
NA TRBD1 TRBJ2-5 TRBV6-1 CAGGISGGWKTQYF TGTGCCGGAGGGATCTCAGGGGGCTGGAAGACCCAGTACTTC
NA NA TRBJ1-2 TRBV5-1 CASSPIRGEGSPYGYTF TGCGCCAGCAGCCCTATCCGTGGAGAGGGGAGTCCCTATGGCTACACCTTC
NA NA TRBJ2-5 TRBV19 CASSIGREQETQYF TGTGCCAGTAGTATTGGTAGGGAACAAGAGACCCAGTACTTC
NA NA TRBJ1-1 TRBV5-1 CASSLAGGGMNTEAFF TGCGCCAGCAGCTTGGCTGGAGGGGGTATGAACACTGAAGCTTTCTTT
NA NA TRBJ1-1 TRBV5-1 CASSLGVRGRSTEAFF TGCGCCAGCAGCTTGGGAGTTCGGGGACGGAGCACTGAAGCTTTCTTT
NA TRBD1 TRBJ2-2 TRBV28 CAGRAGGNTGELFF TGTGCCGGAAGGGCAGGGGGCAACACCGGGGAGCTGTTTTTT
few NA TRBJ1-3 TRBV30 CAWSVTGGGNTIYF TGTGCCTGGAGTGTAACAGGCGGAGGAAACACCATATATTTT
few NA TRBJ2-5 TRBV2 CASSEGRGRKTQYF TGTGCCAGCAGTGAAGGTCGGGGGCGGAAGACCCAGTACTTC
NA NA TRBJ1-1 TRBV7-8 CASSPTDPRSSRGAFF TGTGCCAGCAGCCCGACCGACCCCCGCTCATCGAGAGGAGCTTTCTTT
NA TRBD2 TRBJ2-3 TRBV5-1 CASSQLAGSTDTQYF TGCGCCAGCAGCCAATTAGCGGGCAGCACAGATACGCAGTATTTT
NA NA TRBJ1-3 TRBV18 CASSPAQGYSGNTIYF TGTGCCAGCTCACCTGCCCAGGGCTACTCTGGAAACACCATATATTTT
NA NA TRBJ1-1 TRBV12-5 CASGQTTGGGTEAFF TGTGCTAGTGGTCAAACTACGGGGGGTGGCACTGAAGCTTTCTTT
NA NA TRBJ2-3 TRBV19 CASSPQTLDTQYF TGTGCCAGTAGTCCGCAGACCCTAGATACGCAGTATTTT
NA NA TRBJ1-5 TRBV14 CASSQIQGLLSNQPQHF TGTGCCAGCAGCCAAATTCAGGGCCTGTTAAGCAATCAGCCCCAGCATTTT
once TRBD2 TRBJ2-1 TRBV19 CASSIDRTSGAYNEQFF TGTGCCAGTAGTATAGATCGAACTAGCGGGGCCTACAATGAGCAGTTCTTC
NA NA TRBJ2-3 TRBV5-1 CASSFITSTDTQYF TGCGCCAGCAGCTTCATAACTAGCACAGATACGCAGTATTTT
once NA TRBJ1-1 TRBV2 CASSRSYPGEGGTEAFF TGTGCCAGCAGTAGATCTTATCCGGGGGAGGGAGGCACTGAAGCTTTCTTT
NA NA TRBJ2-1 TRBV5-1 CASSLGVTYNEQFF TGCGCCAGCAGCTTGGGAGTCACCTACAATGAGCAGTTCTTC
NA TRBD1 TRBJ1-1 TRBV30 CAWSPQGESTEAFF TGTGCCTGGAGTCCACAGGGGGAGAGCACTGAAGCTTTCTTT
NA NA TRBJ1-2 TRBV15 CATSNPQGSYGYTF TGTGCCACCAGCAACCCACAGGGCTCCTATGGCTACACCTTC
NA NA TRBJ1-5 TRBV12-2 CASRSSYSPLIQTGANQPQHF TGTGCAAGTCGCTCCTCCTACAGTCCTCTTATTCAAACGGGGGCCAATCAGCCCCAGCATTTT
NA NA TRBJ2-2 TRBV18 CASSPPTNTYTGELFF TGTGCCAGCTCACCACCGACTAACACTTACACCGGGGAGCTGTTTTTT
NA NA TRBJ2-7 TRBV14 CASSQDPAVSSYEQYF TGTGCCAGCAGCCAAGACCCGGCCGTAAGCTCCTACGAGCAGTACTTC
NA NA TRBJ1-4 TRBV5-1 CASSLAEGPNEKLFF TGCGCCAGCAGCTTGGCCGAGGGTCCCAATGAAAAACTGTTTTTT
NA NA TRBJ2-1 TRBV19 CASSRTRINEQFF TGTGCCAGTAGTAGAACCCGTATCAATGAGCAGTTCTTC
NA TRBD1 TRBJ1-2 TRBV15 CATSRGFRTGEAYGYTF TGTGCCACCAGCAGAGGTTTCAGGACAGGGGAGGCCTATGGCTACACCTTC
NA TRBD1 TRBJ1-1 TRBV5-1 CASSFGTDTEAFF TGCGCCAGCAGCTTTGGGACAGACACTGAAGCTTTCTTT